This passage covers 8 T cell receptor beta chains from one sample sequenced in a study of blood T cell repertoires in COVID-19. The table came from immunoSEQ multiplex PCR; TCRdb's copy has only in-frame clones and leaves some out. The sample records approximately 140,000 clones, around 85% being singletons. The source material was peripheral blood. These TCRs come from a middle-aged woman with active or convalescent COVID-19.

This clone is a singleton in its sample. The V gene is TRBV6-4, the J gene TRBJ2-7; TRBD2 matches at 8 bases. Germline CDR1 MRHNA, CDR2 SNTAGT. V lost 7 bases to trimming and J lost 7 bases; unmatched junction nucleotides: 12. This CDR3 contains 14 residues. The CDR3 bases are TGTGCCAGCACGGGACGACCCCCGGGAGGGGAGCAGTACTTC. Encoded protein: CASTGRPPGGEQYF.

V is TRBV2 and J is TRBJ1-5; 11 bases fit TRBD1. Germline loops: CDR1 SNHLY, CDR2 FYNNEI. The length of the CDR3 is 15 residues. V lost 5 bases to trimming and J lost 4 bases; unmatched junction nucleotides: 4. CDR3 sequence reads: CASSLDRGRNQPQHF. CDR3 in DNA: TGTGCCAGCAGTTTGGACAGGGGGCGTAATCAGCCCCAGCATTTT.

This clone showed up just a few times. The CDR3 DNA sequence: TGTGCCAGCAGCCCGGACAGGGGCCTGTACTACACAGATACGCAGTATTTT. It yields the protein CASSPDRGLYYTDTQYF. This chain connects TRBV14 to TRBJ2-3; 9 positions agree with TRBD1. Germline lookup yields CDR1 SGHDN and CDR2 FVKESK. V gave up 4 bases and J gave up 2 bases; unmatched junction bases: 10. The CDR3 runs 17 residues.

This chain links TRBV11-2 with TRBJ2-7; 8 bases are a match to TRBD1. V dropped 10 bases and J dropped 1; count of bases not matched to a gene: 12. The CDR3 sequence is 15 residues long. Germline assignment: CDR1 SGHAT and CDR2 FQNNGV. The CDR3, as DNA: TGTGCCACTGGGACAGGCGTACTCAATTCCTACGAGCAGTACTTC. Its translation: CATGTGVLNSYEQYF. Looking up the rest from reference TRBV11-2 and TRBJ2-7 gives the full variable domain: EAGVAQSPRYKIIEKRQSVAFWCNPISGHATLYWYQQILGQGPKLLIQFQNNGVVDDSQLPKDRFSAERLKGVDSTLKIQPAKLEDSAVYLCATGTGVLNSYEQYFGPGTRLTVT.

This sequence joins TRBV19 and TRBJ1-1; D is perhaps TRBD1 (5 bases). Germline CDR1 reads LNHDA; CDR2 reads SQIVND (reference sequence). The CDR3 runs 14 residues. V was clipped by 8 bases and J by 10 bases, with 23 bases between them. The CDR3: CASLQRGGTVTAFF. The CDR3 DNA reads as TGTGCCAGTCTTCAAAGGGGAGGGACGGTGACAGCTTTCTTT.

The chain recombines TRBV10-1 with TRBJ2-3; D is unclear. Per germline, CDR1 WNHNN and CDR2 SYGVQD (reference sequence). The CDR3 loop spans 16 amino acids. V shed 1 base and J shed 3 bases, with 14 bases lying between them. CDR3 region: CASSEYLMSGTDTQYF. The CDR3 bases are TGCGCCAGCAGTGAGTACTTGATGTCCGGGACAGATACGCAGTATTTT.

This chain uses TRBV6-5 with TRBJ2-1, with 10 nucleotides matching TRBD1. Germline CDR1 and CDR2: MNHEY and SVGAGI. Germline trimming cut 4 bases from V and 6 bases from J; bases unmatched to any gene: 0. This CDR3 contains 13 residues. As DNA, the CDR3 is TGTGCCAGCAGTTGGACAGGGGGCAATGAGCAGTTCTTC. It is translated as CASSWTGGNEQFF.

The chain recombines TRBV28 with TRBJ2-7; no firm D call. Germline values: CDR1 MDHEN, CDR2 SYDVKM. The germline V and J ends were trimmed by 0 bases and 4 bases, with 13 bases remaining between them. This CDR3 contains 15 residues. The CDR3 DNA follows: TGTGCCAGCAGTTTATGGTCGTTAGCTGGGTACGAGCAGTACTTC. Translation: CASSLWSLAGYEQYF. Full variable domain (rest looked up from reference TRBV28 and TRBJ2-7): DVKVTQSSRYLVKRTGEKVFLECVQDMDHENMFWYRQDPGLGLRLIYFSYDVKMKEKGDIPEGYSVSREKKERFSLILESASTNQTSMYLCASSLWSLAGYEQYFGPGTRLTVT.